Shown below are 2 T cell receptor beta chains from a single sample sequenced in a study of blood T cell repertoires in COVID-19. Libraries were prepared by immunoSEQ multiplex PCR; TCRdb keeps only in-frame clonotypes and omits some of them. This table has some 60,000 clones, around 86% appearing once. The sequenced sample was peripheral blood. The receptors derive from a human donor with active COVID-19. The donor label of this sample is uncertain.

The rearrangement uses TRBV6-2 or TRBV6-3 and TRBJ2-3; weak D call: TRBD2 (5 bases). This CDR3 comprises 14 residues. In germline, CDR1 is MNHEY, CDR2 SVGEGT. V dropped 4 bases and J dropped 4 bases, with 12 bases sitting between them. The CDR3 sequence: CASSSHGKPDTQYF. The CDR3 nucleotides are TGTGCCAGCAGTTCCCACGGGAAACCAGATACGCAGTATTTT.

In this sample, this clone turned up a few times. This sequence joins TRBV7-6 and TRBJ2-4, with 10 nucleotides matching TRBD1. V gave up 5 bases and J gave up 0 bases; unmatched junction bases: 4. The CDR3 is 16 residues long. The V gene's germline CDR1 is SGHVS and CDR2 FNYEAQ. The CDR3 here is CASSPGQGIAKNIQYF. In nucleotides, the CDR3 is TGTGCCAGCAGCCCGGGACAGGGGATAGCCAAAAACATTCAGTACTTC. The variable domain in full, completed from reference TRBV7-6 and TRBJ2-4, reads GAGVSQSPRYKVTKRGQDVALRCDPISGHVSLYWYRQALGQGPEFLTYFNYEAQQDKSGLPNDRFSAERPEGSISTLTIQRTEQRDSAMYRCASSPGQGIAKNIQYFGAGTRLSVL.